This T cell receptor (beta chain) emerged from a study of T cells expressing NK-cell markers (dated by TCRdb to the early 2020s). A note on the overall study: TCR beta-chain repertoires were profiled in sorted CD3+CD56+NKG2C+, CD3+CD56+NKG2C- and CD3+CD56-NKG2C+ T-cell subsets from eight donors. Among the eight sequenced donors, only one was HCMV-seronegative, while the other seven were HCMV-seropositive. All eight donors whose samples were sequenced were randomly selected healthy volunteers, three of them men and five women. Libraries were sequenced as 2 x 150 bp reads on Illumina HiSeq 2000/2500, MiSeq or NextSeq. What the authors observed across the whole study: Whether the expanded NKG2C-expressing T cell clones were specific for HCMV antigens remained unclear. In more than five donors, the dominant CD3+CD56+NKG2C+ clonotypes were found to rank among the top 10 CD8+ clonotypes and to make up 1.0-7.0% of CD8+ T cells. Those dominant clonotypes were again the most abundant among CD3+CD56-NKG2C+ cells in a handful of donors, at about 25-65%.

About this clonotype: What this receptor recognizes is not known.

Sequencing relied on an Illumina HiSeq 2000. The TCR beta cDNA libraries were made using 5'RACE template switching, a step that added both a universal primer site and unique molecular identifiers. Priming for cDNA synthesis came from the TCR beta constant segment, and two successive PCR amplification steps followed. On the authors' methods: Reads were demultiplexed and grouped by UMI with MIGEC, and clonotypes were assembled and quantified with MiTCR. To remove erroneous sequences, TCR cDNA sequences were retained only when supported by two or more reads. The tcR package was used for downstream repertoire analysis, and clonotypes were matched across fractions by CDR3 nucleotide sequence plus V segment. VDJmatch was used to annotate antigen specificity against VDJdb, with one amino acid substitution allowed in CDR3. After TCRdb reprocessed the reads, each CDR3 protein sequence was kept as one row, without DNA. TCRdb, not the original authors, processed these V and J calls. The sample's records list a few hundred thousand distinct CDR3 sequences. The top ten hold about 0.4% of the sample.

To determine HCMV serostatus, a commercial ELISA kit was used to detect HCMV-specific IgG in serum. Peripheral blood mononuclear cells were isolated from blood by Ficoll density gradient centrifugation. There are 15 amino acids in the CDR3, from cysteine to phenylalanine inclusive. No DNA accompanies this entry. Per the germline V gene, MNHEY is the CDR1 and SVGAGI is the CDR2. The chain couples TRBV6-5 to TRBJ2-7; TCRdb picks TRBD1, but there is no DNA to check that call. This clonotype was obtained from a man younger than 35 in good health. Donor details come from another sample of the same person, matched by shared clones. Specimen: blood T cells: a sorted CD56 or NKG2C T cell subset, CD4+ or CD8+ T cells, or bulk PBMC T cells (not recorded which). The CDR3 protein: CASSYSRQGVYEQYF.